These 30 T cell receptor beta chains share one sample of origin, sequenced in a study of blood T cell repertoires in COVID-19. Using immunoSEQ multiplex PCR, the repertoire was profiled, and TCRdb retains in-frame clones only, with some absent. The sample shows 50,000 to 55,000 clones, roughly 89% of them seen only once. Sequencing input: peripheral blood. These receptors originate from a man in his forties or fifties with acute or convalescent COVID-19.

This chain joins TRBV30 and TRBJ2-5, with 9 bases matching TRBD1. Unmatched junction bases numbered 12, after V lost 1 base and J lost 6 bases. The CDR3 totals 16 residues. Germline V gene data show CDR1 as GTSNPN and CDR2 as SVGIG (reference sequence). CDR3 nucleotide sequence: TGTGCCTGGAGTGAACAGGGGGCTAACAAGAAAAAGACCCAGTACTTC. It translates to CAWSEQGANKKKTQYF.

This sequence joins TRBV10-1 and TRBJ2-3, with 9 positions matching TRBD2. The CDR3 length is 15 residues. V trimming: 2 bases; J trimming: 4 bases; junction bases outside the gene matches: 4. The germline V gene encodes CDR1 WNHNN and CDR2 SYGVQD (reference sequence). CDR3 amino acids: CASSEASGVADTQYF. CDR3 DNA sequence: TGCGCCAGCAGTGAGGCTAGCGGGGTTGCAGATACGCAGTATTTT.

CDR3 nucleotide sequence: TGTGCCAGCAGTTACATGGGCGAAAAACTGTTTTTT. Translated: CASSYMGEKLFF. This chain uses TRBV6-5 with TRBJ1-4; the D is unclear. Germline-derived CDR1 and CDR2 are MNHEY and SVGAGI. The V end lost 2 bases, the J end lost 8 bases, and 6 bases lay between the germline ends. The CDR3 has 12 amino acids.

This chain links TRBV4-1 with TRBJ2-7, with D hard to call. Germline CDR1 MGHRA, CDR2 YSYEKL. The CDR3 has 13 amino acids. Trimming left V 1 base short and J 3 bases short, with 7 bases between. The CDR3 nucleotides read TGCGCCAGCAGCCAAGGGTTACTCTACGAGCAGTACTTC. Protein: CASSQGLLYEQYF.

As DNA, the CDR3 is TGTGCCACCAGTGAGACAGGGGCAATAAATGAGCAGTTCTTC. Translating gives CATSETGAINEQFF. The chain has TRBV24-1 and TRBJ2-1; TRBD1 agrees at 8 bases. With 4 bases clipped from V and 7 bases from J, the junction kept 5 bases outside the gene matches. The germline gives CDR1 KGHDR, CDR2 SFDVKD. This CDR3 comprises 14 residues.

This rearrangement joins TRBV4-1 to TRBJ2-7; 8 bases map to TRBD1. Per the germline V gene, CDR1 is MGHRA and CDR2 is YSYEKL. J was trimmed by 4 bases and V by 5 bases; bases with no gene match: 10. This CDR3 comprises 15 residues. The CDR3 DNA reads as TGCGCCAGCAGCAACCGAGCAGGGGGCACGTACGAGCAGTACTTC. It is translated as CASSNRAGGTYEQYF.

The chain uses TRBV9 and TRBJ2-7; 10 bases agree with TRBD2. The CDR3 sequence is 13 residues long. CDR1 SGDLS and CDR2 YYNGEE come from the germline V gene. The junction had 2 bases not matched to a gene; V was cut back by 4 bases and J by 4 bases. The CDR3 protein is CASSQRGGYEQYF. For the CDR3, the DNA is TGTGCCAGCAGCCAGCGGGGGGGTTACGAGCAGTACTTC.

CDR3: CASSPGAATNEKLFF. The CDR3 nucleotides are TGTGCCAGCAGCCCAGGGGCAGCAACTAATGAAAAACTGTTTTTT. The V gene is TRBV11-2, the J gene TRBJ1-4, with D possibly matching TRBD1 (6 bases). Germline assignment: CDR1 SGHAT and CDR2 FQNNGV. This CDR3 region has 15 residues. The V and J ends lost 5 bases and 0 bases respectively, with 10 bases between them.

The chain is built from TRBV6-5 and TRBJ1-1; possibly TRBD1 for D (6 bases). Germline-derived CDR1 and CDR2 are MNHEY and SVGAGI. The CDR3 has 13 amino acids. V was shortened by 4 bases and J by 5 bases, with 11 bases between the two germline ends. The CDR3 nucleotides are TGTGCCAGCAGTTTCGGACAGATTACTGAAGCTTTCTTT. Translating gives CASSFGQITEAFF.

A few counts support this clone. CDR3 bases: TGTGCCAGTGGGGCGATCAGGGCCCAGCATTTT. Its translation: CASGAIRAQHF. The chain links TRBV6-5 to TRBJ1-5; perhaps TRBD1 as D (5 bases). Germline V CDR1 and CDR2: MNHEY, SVGAGI. The CDR3 length is 11 residues. V was trimmed by 9 bases and J by 11 bases, leaving 14 bases between them.

This chain links TRBV27 with TRBJ2-5, with a weak D call TRBD2 (5 bases). Trimming pared 6 bases from V and 4 bases from J, leaving 15 bases between. Per the germline V gene, CDR1 is MNHEY and CDR2 is SMNVEV (reference sequence). This CDR3 has 14 residues. CDR3 sequence reads: CASRRAEKGETQYF. DNA for the CDR3: TGTGCCAGCAGAAGAGCGGAGAAGGGAGAGACCCAGTACTTC.

The J gene is TRBJ2-6, the V gene TRBV30; unclear D gene. CDR1 and CDR2 from the germline V gene are GTSNPN and SVGIG (reference sequence). The CDR3 is 14 residues long. V lost 5 bases and J lost 0, with 8 bases in between. The CDR3, as DNA: TGTGCCTGGGCTTTGAGCTCTGGGGCCAACGTCCTGACTTTC. As protein: CAWALSSGANVLTF.

CDR3 DNA sequence: TGTGCCAGCTCCTACACAGGGGGTAATCAGCCCCAGCATTTT. Protein product: CASSYTGGNQPQHF. The V call is TRBV6-5, the J call TRBJ1-5; TRBD1 matches at 8 bases. CDR1 and CDR2 from the germline V gene are MNHEY and SVGAGI. V dropped 8 bases and J dropped 4; count of bases not matched to a gene: 7. This CDR3 has 14 amino acids.

The rearrangement links TRBV19 to TRBJ2-5; TRBD2 matches 13 bases. Germline V gene sequence: CDR1 LNHDA, CDR2 SQIVND (reference sequence). This CDR3 has 15 amino acids. V gave up 8 bases and J gave up 5 bases; unmatched junction bases: 8. The CDR3 is CASAPGLAGWETQYF. The CDR3 region has the DNA TGTGCCAGTGCTCCGGGACTAGCGGGATGGGAGACCCAGTACTTC.

The CDR3 nucleotides are TGTGCCAGCAGTGAACTAGCGGGGAGTTGGACCCACACAGATACGCAGTATTTT. As protein: CASSELAGSWTHTDTQYF. The J gene is TRBJ2-3, the V gene TRBV6-1, with TRBD2 matching 9 bases. J was trimmed by 2 bases and V by 2 bases; bases with no gene match: 11. The CDR3 has 18 residues. Germline-derived CDR1 and CDR2 are MNHNS and SASEGT.

V gene TRBV18 combines with J gene TRBJ1-2; D remains unclear. Germline loops: CDR1 KGHSH, CDR2 LQKENI. This CDR3 region has 14 residues. V lost 3 bases, J lost 2 bases, and 10 bases lay in between. The CDR3 coding sequence is TGTGCCAGCTCACCGGTTCGGGAAAACTATGGCTACACCTTC. This codes for CASSPVRENYGYTF.

This chain joins TRBV9 and TRBJ2-3; 8 bases line up with TRBD2. CDR3 length: 15 residues. Trimming took 4 bases from V and 1 from J; bases not matched to a gene: 5. Germline-derived CDR1 and CDR2 are SGDLS and YYNGEE. The CDR3 protein is CASSRSGGRTDTQYF. As DNA, the CDR3 is TGTGCCAGCAGCCGGAGCGGGGGCCGCACAGATACGCAGTATTTT.

The chain recombines TRBV30 with TRBJ1-6; 8 positions agree with TRBD1. The CDR3 spans 13 residues. With 2 bases clipped from V and 9 bases from J, the junction kept 3 bases outside the gene matches. The germline V gene encodes CDR1 GTSNPN and CDR2 SVGIG (reference sequence). The CDR3 nucleotides read TGTGCCTGGAGTCTACAGGGGGTTTCACCCCTCCACTTT. Protein: CAWSLQGVSPLHF.

By sample fraction, this clone is medium-sized (0.01 to 0.1%). This chain links TRBV4-2 with TRBJ2-7; the D gene is possibly TRBD2 (5 bases). Trimming stripped 1 base from V and 3 bases from J, with 10 bases between. The CDR3 runs 14 residues. The germline V gene encodes CDR1 LGHNA and CDR2 YNFKEQ. The CDR3 nucleotides read TGTGCCAGCAGCCAAGGGAGCGGCGACTACGAGCAGTACTTC. This sequence encodes CASSQGSGDYEQYF.

This clone showed up just a few times. Other DNA sequences in the sample encode the same CDR3. The chain couples TRBV20-1 to TRBJ2-7; TRBD1 is a possible D gene (5 bases). Germline-derived CDR1 and CDR2 are DFQATT and SNEGSKA (reference sequence). Trimming left V 3 bases short and J 5 bases short, with 8 bases between. This CDR3 has 11 amino acids. The CDR3 DNA follows: TGCAGTGCTAGCTCAGGGCACGAGCAGTACTTC. Its translation: CSASSGHEQYF.

V gene TRBV18 combines with J gene TRBJ1-1; 7 nucleotides match TRBD1. V trimming: 0 bases; J trimming: 3 bases; junction bases outside the gene matches: 4. CDR1 and CDR2 from the germline V gene are KGHSH and LQKENI. This CDR3 has 15 amino acids. The CDR3 DNA reads as TGTGCCAGCTCACCACCGGGGACAGTGTACACTGAAGCTTTCTTT. Protein: CASSPPGTVYTEAFF.

The chain joins TRBV5-1 to TRBJ2-7, with 7 bases fitting TRBD1. Trimming cost V 2 bases and J 5 bases; bases outside gene matches: 7. Germline-derived CDR1 and CDR2 are SGHRS and YFSETQ. The CDR3 has 14 residues. Written as DNA, the CDR3 is TGCGCCAGCAGCTTTGATCCCGACAGGGACGAGCAGTACTTC. As protein: CASSFDPDRDEQYF.

The chain couples TRBV11-2 to TRBJ2-5, with D possibly matching TRBD1 (6 bases). The CDR3 runs to 15 residues. The V gene lost 3 bases and the J gene lost 5 bases, with 16 bases spanning the gap. In germline, CDR1 is SGHAT, CDR2 FQNNGV. As DNA, the CDR3 is TGTGCCAGCAGCTTCCGGGGCCAGGGGTGGGAGACCCAGTACTTC. This gives the protein CASSFRGQGWETQYF.

V and J are TRBV3-1 (or the pseudogene TRBV3-2) and TRBJ1-4; TRBD1 is a possible D gene (5 bases). V was cut by 4 bases and J by 8 bases, with 17 bases left in between. Germline CDR1 and CDR2: LGHDT and YNNKEL (reference sequence). CDR3 length: 15 amino acids. This CDR3 is CASSRGRVIEEKLFF. In DNA form, the CDR3 reads TGTGCCAGCAGCCGAGGCAGGGTGATAGAGGAAAAACTGTTTTTT.

The CDR3 is CASMVANTGELFF. The CDR3 DNA reads TGTGCCAGCATGGTAGCGAACACCGGGGAGCTGTTTTTT. The V call is TRBV2, the J call TRBJ2-2; unclear D gene. The CDR3 contains 13 residues. V was clipped by 7 bases and J by 0 bases, with 6 bases between them. Per germline, CDR1 SNHLY and CDR2 FYNNEI.

The chain employs TRBV6-1 and TRBJ2-7, with D possibly being TRBD1 (5 bases). There are 16 residues in the CDR3. Germline V gene sequence: CDR1 MNHNS, CDR2 SASEGT. The V gene lost 4 bases and the J gene lost 2 bases, with 18 bases spanning the gap. This chain's CDR3 is CASSAFTYRSTYEQYF. The CDR3 DNA follows: TGTGCCAGCAGTGCATTTACGTACAGGTCTACCTACGAGCAGTACTTC.

This chain uses TRBV9 with TRBJ2-3; 8 positions agree with TRBD1. The CDR3 loop spans 13 amino acids. J lost 5 bases, V lost 3 bases, and 2 bases had no gene match. The germline V gene encodes CDR1 SGDLS and CDR2 YYNGEE. This chain's CDR3 is CASSAGQGDTQYF. Written as DNA, the CDR3 is TGTGCCAGCAGCGCAGGACAGGGAGATACGCAGTATTTT.

This clone has a single count. The gene calls are TRBV12-3 or TRBV12-4 and TRBJ1-1; tentative D call: TRBD1 (6 bases). V was pared by 10 bases and J by 4 bases, with 16 bases between. CDR3 length equals 13 residues. CDR3 amino acids: CATLRGWSTEAFF. The DNA for the CDR3 is TGTGCCACCCTCAGGGGTTGGAGCACTGAAGCTTTCTTT.

The rearrangement uses TRBV27 and TRBJ1-1; D not certain. Trimming removed 1 base at V and 4 bases at J, with 13 bases between. There are 15 residues in the CDR3. Germline CDR1 and CDR2: MNHEY and SMNVEV (reference sequence). CDR3 bases: TGTGCCAGCAGTTTATGGACGGGGATGGGCACTGAAGCTTTCTTT. Protein product: CASSLWTGMGTEAFF.

This chain connects TRBV4-1 to TRBJ1-2, with D hard to call. This CDR3 spans 15 amino acids. The germline CDR1 and CDR2 sequences are MGHRA and YSYEKL. The germline V and J ends were trimmed by 1 base and 0 bases, with 9 bases remaining between them. Written as DNA, the CDR3 is TGCGCCAGCAGCCAAGCCTTTACATCTAACTATGGCTACACCTTC. Translated: CASSQAFTSNYGYTF.